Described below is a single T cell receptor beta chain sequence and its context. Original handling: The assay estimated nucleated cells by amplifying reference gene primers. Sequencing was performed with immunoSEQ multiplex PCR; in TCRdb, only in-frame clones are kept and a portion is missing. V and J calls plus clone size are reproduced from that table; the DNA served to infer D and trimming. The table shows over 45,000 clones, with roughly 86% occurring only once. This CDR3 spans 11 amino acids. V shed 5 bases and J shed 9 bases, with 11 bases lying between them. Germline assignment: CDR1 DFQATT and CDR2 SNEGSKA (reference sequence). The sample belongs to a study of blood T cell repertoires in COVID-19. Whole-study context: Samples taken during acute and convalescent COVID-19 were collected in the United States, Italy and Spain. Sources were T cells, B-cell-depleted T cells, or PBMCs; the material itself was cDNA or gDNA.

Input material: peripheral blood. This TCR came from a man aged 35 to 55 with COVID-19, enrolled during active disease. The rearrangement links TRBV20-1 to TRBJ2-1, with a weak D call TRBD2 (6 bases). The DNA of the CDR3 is TGCAGTGCTGCACTAGCTAGTGAGCAGTTCTTC. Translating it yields CSAALASEQFF.